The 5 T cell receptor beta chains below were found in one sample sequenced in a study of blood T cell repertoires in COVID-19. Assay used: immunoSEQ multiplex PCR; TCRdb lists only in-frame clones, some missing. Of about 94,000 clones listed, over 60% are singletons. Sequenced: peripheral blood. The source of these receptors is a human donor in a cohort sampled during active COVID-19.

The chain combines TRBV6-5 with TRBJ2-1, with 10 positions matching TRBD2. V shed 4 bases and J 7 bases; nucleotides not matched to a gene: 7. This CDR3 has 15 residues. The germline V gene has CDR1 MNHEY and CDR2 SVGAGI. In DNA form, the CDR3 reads TGTGCCAGCAGTTCGCCTAGCGGGAGAACAAATGAGCAGTTCTTC. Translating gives CASSSPSGRTNEQFF.

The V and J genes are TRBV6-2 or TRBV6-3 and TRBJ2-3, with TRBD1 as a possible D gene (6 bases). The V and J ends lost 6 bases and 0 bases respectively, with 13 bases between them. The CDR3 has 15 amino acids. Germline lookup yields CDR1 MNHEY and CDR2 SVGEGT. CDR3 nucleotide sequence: TGTGCCAGCAGCCAGACAGGCGGGAGCACAGATACGCAGTATTTT. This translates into CASSQTGGSTDTQYF.

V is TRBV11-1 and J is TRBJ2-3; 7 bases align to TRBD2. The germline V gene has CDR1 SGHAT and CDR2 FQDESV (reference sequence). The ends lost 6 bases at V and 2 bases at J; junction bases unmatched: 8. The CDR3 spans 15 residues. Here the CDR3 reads CASRRSGTSTDTQYF. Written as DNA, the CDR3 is TGTGCCAGCAGAAGGAGCGGGACCTCCACAGATACGCAGTATTTT.

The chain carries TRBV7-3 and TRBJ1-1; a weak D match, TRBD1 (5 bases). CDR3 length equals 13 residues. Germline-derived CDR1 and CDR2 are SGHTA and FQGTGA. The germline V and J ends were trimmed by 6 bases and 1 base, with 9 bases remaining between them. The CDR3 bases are TGTGCCAGCAGAACTGGACAGAACACTGAAGCTTTCTTT. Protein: CASRTGQNTEAFF.

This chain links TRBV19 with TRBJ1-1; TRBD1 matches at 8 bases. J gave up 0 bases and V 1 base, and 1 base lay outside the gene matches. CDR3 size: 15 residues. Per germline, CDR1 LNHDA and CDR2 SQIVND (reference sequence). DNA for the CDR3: TGTGCCAGTAGTATAGCCAGGGGGCTGAACACTGAAGCTTTCTTT. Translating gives CASSIARGLNTEAFF.